This T cell receptor (beta chain) was recovered during a study of siplizumab effects on memory and regulatory T cells. Study-level findings and limits: It seemed that naive T cells were more diverse than memory cells and were major contributors to the alloresponse. A significant reduction in alloreactive sequences traceable to unstimulated CD4+ memory cells was produced by siplizumab. Mappable alloreactive CD4+ clones came from Treg cells more than 60% of the time on average with siplizumab, against approximately 26% in controls.

TCR templates numbering 95,000 to 100,000 were assayed per sample. The table came from immunoSEQ multiplex PCR; TCRdb's copy has only in-frame clones and leaves some out. The table records about 56,000 clones, around 97% of them present only once. As to this clone: The antigen is undetermined.

V gave up 5 bases and J gave up 5 bases, with 15 bases separating them. The germline gives CDR1 SGHTA, CDR2 FQGNSA. CDR3 length: 14 residues. The clonotype comes from a human donor in good health. The J gene is TRBJ1-1, the V gene TRBV7-2; no clear D gene. The sample was naive CD8+ T cells sorted from blood. CDR3 DNA: TGTGCCAGCAGCGCCTATATTGACGGGACTGAAGCTTTCTTT. This encodes CASSAYIDGTEAFF.